The present T cell receptor beta chain was sequenced within a study of T cells in Graves' hyperthyroidism and ophthalmopathy. Researchers took RNA transcripts and amplified the TCR beta CDR3 regions from them. When the TCR CDR3 underwent first-round RT-PCR, the HTBI primer set was used. One entry per CDR3 protein, called by TCRdb with MiXCR from the multiplex PCR reads. The sample includes roughly 380,000 distinct CDR3 sequences, roughly 14% of them seen just once. This CDR3 is built from 15 residues. After removal of 4 bases from V and 8 bases from J, the junction contained 7 bases not matched to a gene. Germline V lookup: CDR1 SGHNT, CDR2 YYREEE (reference sequence). Each diagnosis drew on symptoms, thyroxine, TRAb, thyroid ultrasound and orbital computed tomography findings.

This sequence joins TRBV5-4 and TRBJ2-1, with 12 bases matching TRBD2. The sample was blood. The receptor was isolated from a man aged 30 to 45 with Graves' hyperthyroidism that later progressed to Graves' ophthalmopathy. The CDR3 is CASSPGLAGRDEQFF. For the CDR3, the DNA is TGTGCCAGCAGCCCCGGACTAGCGGGGCGGGATGAGCAGTTCTTC.